A single sample gave rise to the 25 T cell receptor beta chains below, sequenced in a study of blood T cell repertoires in COVID-19. The protocol was immunoSEQ multiplex PCR, while the TCRdb copy is restricted to in-frame clones and leaves out a portion. The table lists some 210,000 clones, around 82% of them singletons, with roughly 2.8% in the top ten. Specimen: peripheral blood. The source is a man over 45 with active or convalescent COVID-19.

This clone turned up a few times. V gene TRBV18 combines with J gene TRBJ1-6; maybe TRBD1 (6 bases). The CDR3 spans 14 residues. CDR1 is KGHSH, CDR2 LQKENI, per germline. Trimming stripped 6 bases from V and 7 bases from J, with 13 bases between. The CDR3 region has the DNA TGTGCCAGCTCTTCTAACAGGGACAATTCACCCCTCCACTTT. Its translation is CASSSNRDNSPLHF.

The V call is TRBV7-6, the J call TRBJ2-2, with 11 positions matching TRBD2. The germline CDR1 and CDR2 sequences are SGHVS and FNYEAQ. V lost 8 bases to trimming and J lost 7 bases; unmatched junction nucleotides: 9. The CDR3 has 15 amino acids. CDR3 sequence (DNA): TGTGCCAGCGGCGGGCTAGCGGGGGGAATCGGGGAGCTGTTTTTT. Translated, it gives CASGGLAGGIGELFF.

The J gene is TRBJ2-1, the V gene TRBV5-6, with 14 nucleotides matching TRBD2. V was pared by 4 bases and J by 5 bases, with 5 bases of the junction left unmatched. Germline-derived CDR1 and CDR2 are SGHDT and YYEEEE. CDR3 size: 16 residues. CDR3 in amino acids: CASSEGLAGVHNEQFF. The CDR3 DNA is TGTGCCAGCAGCGAGGGACTAGCGGGAGTCCACAATGAGCAGTTCTTC. Complete variable domain (other parts from reference TRBV5-6 and TRBJ2-1): DAGVTQSPTHLIKTRGQQVTLRCSPKSGHDTVSWYQQALGQGPQFIFQYYEEEERQRGNFPDRFSGHQFPNYSSELNVNALLLGDSALYLCASSEGLAGVHNEQFFGPGTRLTVL.

This clone was seen a few times. The identical CDR3 is also encoded by other nucleotide sequences in the sample. The chain joins TRBV5-1 to TRBJ1-5; D is perhaps TRBD1 (6 bases). The CDR3 totals 14 residues. Germline V gene lookup returns CDR1 SGHRS and CDR2 YFSETQ. V lost 4 bases, J lost 4 bases, and 12 bases lay in between. The DNA for the CDR3 is TGCGCCAGCAGCCCCGGACAGCCAAATCAGCCCCAGCATTTT. The encoded protein is CASSPGQPNQPQHF.

The rearrangement links TRBV5-1 to TRBJ1-2; 8 bases fit TRBD1. The CDR3 consists of 13 residues. CDR1 is SGHRS and CDR2 is YFSETQ in the germline V gene. Losses at the gene ends were 2 bases for V and 6 bases for J; bases not matched to a gene: 3. In DNA, the CDR3 is TGCGCCAGCAGCTTAACAGGGGGGCATGGCTACACCTTC. Protein: CASSLTGGHGYTF.

This chain uses TRBV10-3 with TRBJ2-2; the match to TRBD2 covers 12 bases. This CDR3 is 19 amino acids long. V was pared by 6 bases and J by 0 bases, with 11 bases of the junction left unmatched. The germline gives CDR1 ENHRY, CDR2 SYGVKD. CDR3 region: CAIRPSTSGGSSNTGELFF. Here the CDR3 DNA reads TGTGCCATCAGGCCTTCGACTAGCGGGGGATCCTCGAACACCGGGGAGCTGTTTTTT.

This clone was seen once. The chain has TRBV6-2 or TRBV6-3 and TRBJ2-2; the match to TRBD1 covers 7 bases. The CDR3 length is 16 residues. After removal of 0 bases from V and 5 bases from J, the junction contained 6 bases not matched to a gene. Germline V CDR1 and CDR2: MNHEY, SVGEGT. The CDR3 nucleotides read TGTGCCAGCAGTTACTCAAGGGGGCGAAGTACCGGGGAGCTGTTTTTT. This translates into CASSYSRGRSTGELFF.

In DNA, the CDR3 is TGTGCCTGGAGTGTACATAGAAGGACAGGGGGAGTGACCAACGTCCTGACTTTC. Translating it yields CAWSVHRRTGGVTNVLTF. The J gene is TRBJ2-6, the V gene TRBV30; TRBD1 aligns across 10 bases. This CDR3 comprises 18 residues. Losses at the gene ends were 0 bases for V and 8 bases for J; bases not matched to a gene: 13. In germline, CDR1 is GTSNPN, CDR2 SVGIG (reference sequence).

The chain uses TRBV18 and TRBJ1-4, with D perhaps TRBD1 (5 bases). CDR3 length: 15 residues. Germline lookup yields CDR1 KGHSH and CDR2 LQKENI. Trimming cost V 3 bases and J 7 bases, with 15 bases left between them. In DNA, the CDR3 is TGTGCCAGCTCACCGGGGACTTCCCGCGGTGAAAAACTGTTTTTT. Protein product: CASSPGTSRGEKLFF.

The chain employs TRBV20-1 and TRBJ2-1, with TRBD2 as a possible D gene (5 bases). CDR1 and CDR2 from the germline V gene are DFQATT and SNEGSKA (reference sequence). The CDR3 loop spans 18 amino acids. Trimming stripped 3 bases from V and 0 bases from J, with 21 bases between. The CDR3 DNA reads TGCAGTGCTAGTCCACCCCTCGGCGAGGGTAGCTCCTACAATGAGCAGTTCTTC. Its translation: CSASPPLGEGSSYNEQFF.

The J gene is TRBJ1-1, the V gene TRBV28, with 8 bases matching TRBD1. This CDR3 contains 13 residues. CDR1 is MDHEN and CDR2 is SYDVKM in the germline V gene. After removal of 6 bases from V and 8 bases from J, the junction contained 8 bases not matched to a gene. For the CDR3, the DNA is TGTGCCAGCAGGAGGACAGGGAATATGGAAGCTTTCTTT. Translated: CASRRTGNMEAFF.

This chain connects TRBV11-3 to TRBJ2-7; unclear D gene. The CDR3 runs 13 residues. CDR1 SGHNT and CDR2 YENEEA come from the germline V gene. V lost 2 bases, J lost 4 bases, and 9 bases lay in between. CDR3 in amino acids: CASSLFAEYEQYF. DNA for the CDR3: TGTGCCAGCAGCTTATTCGCGGAATACGAGCAGTACTTC. Filled out from reference TRBV11-3 and TRBJ2-7, the complete variable domain reads EAGVVQSPRYKIIEKKQPVAFWCNPISGHNTLYWYLQNLGQGPELLIRYENEEAVDDSQLPKDRFSAERLKGVDSTLKIQPAELGDSAVYLCASSLFAEYEQYFGPGTRLTVT.

The rearrangement joins TRBV9 to TRBJ2-7; D might be TRBD2 (5 bases). Between the trimmed V and J ends, which lost 0 bases and 6 bases, there was a span of 10 bases. This CDR3 comprises 13 residues. Germline V gene data show CDR1 as SGDLS and CDR2 as YYNGEE. The CDR3 sequence: CASSVATGSEQYF. The CDR3 coding sequence is TGTGCCAGCAGCGTAGCTACGGGGAGCGAGCAGTACTTC.

This sequence joins TRBV30 and TRBJ2-5; D is unresolved. The ends were cut back, 2 bases at V and 4 bases at J, with 11 bases in the middle. The CDR3 runs 13 residues. Per the germline V gene, CDR1 is GTSNPN and CDR2 is SVGIG (reference sequence). CDR3 nucleotides: TGTGCCTGGAGTCTGCAGGTTGGAGAGACCCAGTACTTC. Encoded protein: CAWSLQVGETQYF.

This clone showed up just a few times. The rearrangement uses TRBV5-1 and TRBJ2-7, with D possibly matching TRBD1 (5 bases). This CDR3 region has 12 residues. Germline loops: CDR1 SGHRS, CDR2 YFSETQ. Trimming shortened V by 5 bases and J by 3 bases, and 9 bases separated the two germline ends. CDR3 amino acids: CASRSDSYEQYF. CDR3 in DNA: TGCGCCAGCAGGTCAGACAGCTACGAGCAGTACTTC.

The J gene is TRBJ2-3, the V gene TRBV5-1; a weak D match, TRBD1 (6 bases). This CDR3 has 14 amino acids. The germline CDR1 and CDR2 sequences are SGHRS and YFSETQ. Trimming left V 2 bases short and J 2 bases short, with 9 bases between. The CDR3 bases are TGCGCCAGCAGCTTAGGACAGATCACAGATACGCAGTATTTT. It codes for CASSLGQITDTQYF.

This clone was seen only a few times. This sample also contains other DNA sequences that code for the same CDR3. V is TRBV7-9 and J is TRBJ1-2; D call uncertain. V lost 2 bases to trimming and J lost 4 bases, with 11 bases between them. Germline CDR1 is SEHNR and CDR2 is FQNEAQ (reference sequence). CDR3 size: 14 residues. Here the CDR3 reads CASSLPGLGYGYTF. The CDR3 DNA reads TGTGCCAGCAGCTTACCAGGATTGGGCTATGGCTACACCTTC.

The chain links TRBV5-6 to TRBJ2-1; the D gene is possibly TRBD2 (6 bases). The CDR3 contains 14 residues. Germline V gene lookup returns CDR1 SGHDT and CDR2 YYEEEE. V lost 5 bases, J lost 5 bases, and 14 bases lay in between. The chain's CDR3 is CASRWTGEDNEQFF. The CDR3, as DNA: TGTGCCAGCAGATGGACGGGAGAGGACAATGAGCAGTTCTTC.

The genes are TRBV10-1 and TRBJ2-2; a weak D match, TRBD2 (7 bases). This CDR3 has 16 amino acids. Deletions cut 11 bases from V and 6 bases from J, with 25 bases between. The germline CDR1 and CDR2 sequences are WNHNN and SYGVQD (reference sequence). As DNA, the CDR3 is TGCGCCCGCTGTGAGGGGGGGGGCGGGATGGCCGGGGAGCTGTTTTTT. It yields the protein CARCEGGGGMAGELFF.

As regards this clone: One end of the junction varies from germline; a read error may be responsible. CDR3 sequence: CASSLEGHNEAYEQYF. In DNA form, the CDR3 reads TGTGCCAGTAGTCTAGAGGGACATAACGAGGCCTACGAGCAGTACTTC. The chain has TRBV19 and TRBJ2-7; maybe TRBD1 (6 bases). Germline V gene data show CDR1 as LNHDA and CDR2 as SQIVND (reference sequence). The CDR3 spans 16 residues.

The gene calls are TRBV11-2 and TRBJ1-2, with 7 bases matching TRBD1. CDR3 size: 13 residues. Germline V lookup: CDR1 SGHAT, CDR2 FQNNGV. The J segment lost 3 bases and the V segment lost 5 bases, leaving 3 bases of the junction unmatched. The CDR3 DNA reads as TGTGCCAGCAGCCGAACAGGGGACTATGGCTACACCTTC. Its translation is CASSRTGDYGYTF.

CDR3 sequence (DNA): TGTGCCAGCAGCCTCGGACAGGGGGTAGGCTCACCCCTCCACTTT. Amino acid sequence: CASSLGQGVGSPLHF. V is TRBV5-6 and J is TRBJ1-6, with 10 nucleotides matching TRBD1. The length of the CDR3 is 15 residues. The germline V gene encodes CDR1 SGHDT and CDR2 YYEEEE. Unmatched junction bases numbered 8, after V lost 4 bases and J lost 10 bases. Filled out from reference TRBV5-6 and TRBJ1-6, the complete variable domain reads DAGVTQSPTHLIKTRGQQVTLRCSPKSGHDTVSWYQQALGQGPQFIFQYYEEEERQRGNFPDRFSGHQFPNYSSELNVNALLLGDSALYLCASSLGQGVGSPLHFGNGTRLTVT.

The chain joins TRBV10-3 to TRBJ1-2, with D perhaps TRBD1 (6 bases). In germline, CDR1 is ENHRY, CDR2 SYGVKD. This CDR3 spans 14 amino acids. Trimming cost V 3 bases and J 4 bases, with 12 bases left between them. The DNA for the CDR3 is TGTGCCATCAGTGATGGACAGACCACCTATGGCTACACCTTC. It encodes CAISDGQTTYGYTF.

This sequence joins TRBV11-2 and TRBJ1-2, with D uncertain. Germline loops: CDR1 SGHAT, CDR2 FQNNGV. With 1 base removed from V and 4 bases from J, the gap between germline ends came to 7 bases. CDR3 size: 13 residues. CDR3 sequence (DNA): TGTGCCAGCAGCTTAGGCTCTAGCTATGGCTACACCTTC. Encoded protein: CASSLGSSYGYTF. Complete variable domain (other parts from reference TRBV11-2 and TRBJ1-2): EAGVAQSPRYKIIEKRQSVAFWCNPISGHATLYWYQQILGQGPKLLIQFQNNGVVDDSQLPKDRFSAERLKGVDSTLKIQPAKLEDSAVYLCASSLGSSYGYTFGSGTRLTVV.

V gene TRBV6-4 combines with J gene TRBJ1-5; no clear D. Germline-derived CDR1 and CDR2 are MRHNA and SNTAGT. This CDR3 contains 13 residues. V was clipped by 4 bases and J by 1 base, with 5 bases between them. CDR3 loop: CASSVQSNQPQHF. The CDR3 nucleotides are TGTGCCAGCAGTGTACAGAGCAATCAGCCCCAGCATTTT.